The 26 T cell receptor beta chains listed next were all sequenced from one sample in a study of beta chain features in type 1 diabetes. Study observations and caveats: Shorter TCRB CDR3s, moderately but significantly so, marked every one of the four CD4+ subsets in Type 1 diabetes patients.

Sequenced material consisted of expressed TCRB transcripts (all of the isolated RNA was reverse transcribed). Clones were read by immunoSEQ multiplex PCR, and TCRdb kept only the in-frame ones, dropping some. The table has 150,000 or so clones, about 9% seen once; the top ten hold more than 0.45%. These receptors have no identified antigens. Sequences were obtained from central memory CD4+ T cells from blood. These receptors came from a young woman with type 1 diabetes.

The V gene is TRBV7-2, the J gene TRBJ2-1, with D perhaps TRBD2 (6 bases). CDR1 SGHTA and CDR2 FQGNSA come from the germline V gene. V shed 3 bases and J shed 14 bases, with 14 bases lying between them. The CDR3 is 12 residues long. Written as DNA, the CDR3 is TGTGCCAGCAGCTTCCCGGGACTCCGCGAGTTCTTC. Its translation: CASSFPGLREFF.

The V call is TRBV2, the J call TRBJ2-3, with TRBD2 identical over 9 bases. Germline V CDR1 and CDR2: SNHLY, FYNNEI. J was trimmed by 1 base and V by 7 bases; bases with no gene match: 6. The CDR3 loop spans 15 amino acids. The DNA of the CDR3 is TGTGCCAGCAACCCTAGCGGGGTTCGCACAGATACGCAGTATTTT. Protein product: CASNPSGVRTDTQYF.

The J gene is TRBJ2-1, the V gene TRBV6-5; TRBD1 agrees at 11 bases. The junction had 12 bases not matched to a gene; V was cut back by 5 bases and J by 12 bases. Germline V gene data show CDR1 as MNHEY and CDR2 as SVGAGI. This CDR3 is 15 amino acids long. CDR3 DNA: TGTGCCAGCAGTGCCGACGGACAGGGGGCGCTTGGGCAGTTCTTC. Translating it yields CASSADGQGALGQFF.

Turning to this clone: This specimen includes other DNA sequences encoding the same CDR3. V is TRBV7-9 and J is TRBJ2-1; 7 positions agree with TRBD1. Germline-derived CDR1 and CDR2 are SEHNR and FQNEAQ (reference sequence). This CDR3 is built from 15 residues. Trimming removed 5 bases from V and 0 bases from J; junction bases left unmatched: 4. CDR3 loop: CASSPRGSSYNEQFF. CDR3 DNA sequence: TGTGCCAGCAGCCCCAGGGGGAGCTCCTACAATGAGCAGTTCTTC. The variable domain in full, completed from reference TRBV7-9 and TRBJ2-1, reads DTGVSQNPRHKITKRGQNVTFRCDPISEHNRLYWYRQTLGQGPEFLTYFQNEAQLEKSRLLSDRFSAERPKGSFSTLEIQRTEQGDSAMYLCASSPRGSSYNEQFFGPGTRLTVL.

This clone has just a few counts. The chain employs TRBV7-9 and TRBJ1-5; 7 nucleotides agree with TRBD1. J was trimmed by 3 bases and V by 5 bases; bases with no gene match: 4. The CDR3 has 14 residues. Germline V lookup: CDR1 SEHNR, CDR2 FQNEAQ (reference sequence). The CDR3 spells CASSPDRINQPQHF. CDR3 sequence (DNA): TGTGCCAGCAGCCCGGACAGGATCAATCAGCCCCAGCATTTT.

The CDR3 DNA follows: TGTGCCAGCGGACAGGGGAAGGGGGACGAGCAGTACTTC. Its translation is CASGQGKGDEQYF. The chain combines TRBV2 with TRBJ2-7; 9 positions match TRBD1. Germline lookup yields CDR1 SNHLY and CDR2 FYNNEI. The J segment lost 5 bases and the V segment lost 8 bases, leaving 7 bases of the junction unmatched. The CDR3 sequence is 13 residues long. The whole variable domain, filled in from reference TRBV2 and TRBJ2-7, reads EPEVTQTPSHQVTQMGQEVILRCVPISNHLYFYWYRQILGQKVEFLVSFYNNEISEKSEIFDDQFSVERPDGSNFTLKIRSTKLEDSAMYFCASGQGKGDEQYFGPGTRLTVT.

The CDR3, as DNA: TGTGCCAGCAGTTTAGGACAGGCTAACTATGGCTACACCTTC. It encodes CASSLGQANYGYTF. The chain uses TRBV28 and TRBJ1-2, with 7 nucleotides matching TRBD1. After removal of 2 bases from V and 0 bases from J, the junction contained 0 bases not matched to a gene. The CDR3 has 14 residues. Germline CDR1 is MDHEN and CDR2 is SYDVKM.

The rearrangement uses TRBV7-9 and TRBJ1-4; 9 bases fit TRBD1. V shed 5 bases, J shed 4 bases, and the junction held 5 bases outside the gene matches. The germline gives CDR1 SEHNR, CDR2 FQNEAQ (reference sequence). The CDR3 has 15 amino acids. CDR3 amino acids: CASSLGQGNNEKLFF. The CDR3 DNA reads as TGTGCCAGCAGCCTTGGACAGGGGAATAATGAAAAACTGTTTTTT. Drawing the rest from reference TRBV7-9 and TRBJ1-4, the complete variable domain is DTGVSQNPRHKITKRGQNVTFRCDPISEHNRLYWYRQTLGQGPEFLTYFQNEAQLEKSRLLSDRFSAERPKGSFSTLEIQRTEQGDSAMYLCASSLGQGNNEKLFFGSGTQLSVL.

The V call is TRBV7-2, the J call TRBJ1-4; the match to TRBD1 covers 11 bases. Germline assignment: CDR1 SGHTA and CDR2 FQGNSA. CDR3 length equals 16 residues. V shed 4 bases, J shed 8 bases, and the junction held 9 bases outside the gene matches. This CDR3 reads CASSYRGQGAREKLFF. The CDR3 DNA follows: TGTGCCAGCAGCTACCGAGGACAGGGGGCAAGGGAAAAACTGTTTTTT.

This clone was observed a handful of times. The V gene is TRBV18, the J gene TRBJ1-1, with 10 bases lining up with TRBD1. Germline CDR1 and CDR2: KGHSH and LQKENI. After removal of 3 bases from V and 3 bases from J, the junction contained 4 bases not matched to a gene. This CDR3 is 15 amino acids long. The CDR3 loop is CASSPRQGADTEAFF. The CDR3 region has the DNA TGTGCCAGCTCACCGAGACAGGGGGCGGACACTGAAGCTTTCTTT.

This rearrangement joins TRBV11-1 to TRBJ2-1; TRBD1 might be the D (5 bases). V was clipped by 5 bases and J by 7 bases, with 9 bases between them. CDR3 length equals 12 residues. Germline CDR1 reads SGHAT; CDR2 reads FQDESV (reference sequence). CDR3 region: CASSPGANEQFF. CDR3 coding DNA: TGTGCCAGCAGCCCTGGGGCTAATGAGCAGTTCTTC.

This clone was observed many times. The gene calls are TRBV6-6 and TRBJ2-3, with 9 bases that match TRBD2. The V gene end was trimmed by 2 bases and the J gene end by 2 bases; junction bases not matched to a gene: 2. The germline CDR1 and CDR2 sequences are MNHNY and SVGAGI (reference sequence). The length of the CDR3 is 15 residues. The CDR3 DNA sequence: TGTGCCAGCAGTTACCGCGGGGGGGCCACAGATACGCAGTATTTT. This encodes CASSYRGGATDTQYF.

In its sample, this clone was seen once. The chain carries TRBV19 and TRBJ1-5; 9 nucleotides agree with TRBD1. CDR3 size: 14 residues. Germline CDR1 is LNHDA and CDR2 is SQIVND (reference sequence). The J segment lost 9 bases and the V segment lost 6 bases, leaving 9 bases of the junction unmatched. The CDR3 loop is CASSQGQGGLPQHF. The DNA for the CDR3 is TGTGCCAGTAGCCAGGGACAGGGAGGTCTGCCCCAGCATTTT.

The CDR3 nucleotides are TGTGCCAGTAGACCACCGACTAGCTTCACAGATACGCAGTATTTT. Protein sequence: CASRPPTSFTDTQYF. The chain recombines TRBV19 with TRBJ2-3; 7 nucleotides line up with TRBD2. The CDR3 is 15 residues long. Germline trimming cut 6 bases from V and 2 bases from J; bases unmatched to any gene: 8. The V gene's germline CDR1 is LNHDA and CDR2 SQIVND (reference sequence). The entire variable domain, with the rest obtained from reference TRBV19 and TRBJ2-3, is as follows: DGGITQSPKYLFRKEGQNVTLSCEQNLNHDAMYWYRQDPGQGLRLIYYSQIVNDFQKGDIAEGYSVSREKKESFPLTVTSAQKNPTAFYLCASRPPTSFTDTQYFGPGTRLTVL.

This clone has a handful of counts. The chain combines TRBV29-1 with TRBJ2-5; D is possibly TRBD1 (6 bases). The CDR3 spans 17 residues. V lost 4 bases and J 0 bases, leaving 21 bases between the germline ends. Germline V gene data show CDR1 as SQVTM and CDR2 as ANQGSEA. The CDR3 protein is CSVVGEQGRGYQETQYF. The CDR3 DNA follows: TGCAGCGTTGTTGGGGAACAGGGAAGGGGGTACCAAGAGACCCAGTACTTC.

There are a few counts of this clone. The J gene is TRBJ2-4, the V gene TRBV5-4, with TRBD1 as a possible D gene (6 bases). The V gene lost 4 bases and the J gene lost 6 bases, with 17 bases spanning the gap. The germline V gene has CDR1 SGHNT and CDR2 YYREEE (reference sequence). There are 15 residues in the CDR3. The CDR3 loop reads CASSQQGRSINIQYF. The CDR3 DNA follows: TGTGCCAGCAGCCAACAGGGACGCAGTATAAACATTCAGTACTTC.

The chain combines TRBV30 with TRBJ2-7; the match to TRBD2 covers 11 bases. The CDR3 is 15 amino acids. CDR1 is GTSNPN and CDR2 is SVGIG in the germline V gene (reference sequence). Unmatched junction bases numbered 7, after V lost 4 bases and J lost 2 bases. CDR3 bases: TGTGCCTGGACGACTAGCGGGATCCACACCTACGAGCAGTACTTC. Amino acid sequence: CAWTTSGIHTYEQYF.

This sequence joins TRBV4-3 and TRBJ1-4; D remains unclear. The CDR3 loop spans 17 amino acids. The V gene lost 0 bases and the J gene lost 7 bases, with 18 bases spanning the gap. CDR1 and CDR2 from the germline V gene are LGHNA and YSLEER. CDR3 bases: TGCGCCAGCAGCCAAGATTTCGGCGCGGTAATCTCTGAAAAACTGTTTTTT. It yields the protein CASSQDFGAVISEKLFF.

The V gene is TRBV30, the J gene TRBJ1-1; D perhaps matches TRBD1 (5 bases). The CDR3 runs 12 residues. CDR1 is GTSNPN, CDR2 SVGIG, per germline (reference sequence). V lost 6 bases and J 5 bases, leaving 13 bases between the germline ends. The DNA of the CDR3 is TGTGCCTGCAGGGTGCTAGGGACTGAAGCTTTCTTT. Amino acids: CACRVLGTEAFF.

This clone was detected only a few times. V is TRBV6-5 and J is TRBJ1-2; possibly TRBD1 for D (5 bases). With 2 bases removed from V and 7 bases from J, the gap between germline ends came to 8 bases. CDR3 length equals 12 residues. Germline V gene sequence: CDR1 MNHEY, CDR2 SVGAGI. The DNA for the CDR3 is TGTGCCAGCAGTTACGGCGGGGCTGGCTACACCTTC. It is translated as CASSYGGAGYTF.

The table lists this clone with a few counts. CDR3 nucleotide sequence: TGCGCCAGCAGCTTGATCGGTGGGCGGGCGACCAATGAGCAGTTCTTC. Protein: CASSLIGGRATNEQFF. This rearrangement joins TRBV5-1 to TRBJ2-1; weak D call: TRBD2 (5 bases). V lost 1 base and J lost 6, with 17 bases in between. The CDR3 runs to 16 residues. Germline V gene sequence: CDR1 SGHRS, CDR2 YFSETQ.

This clone was seen more than once but under ten times. The chain employs TRBV5-1 and TRBJ1-4, with D possibly matching TRBD1 (5 bases). With 1 base removed from V and 2 bases from J, the gap between germline ends came to 9 bases. The length of the CDR3 is 15 residues. Germline-derived CDR1 and CDR2 are SGHRS and YFSETQ. CDR3 residues: CASSLIPGTNEKLFF. The CDR3 nucleotides are TGCGCCAGCAGCTTGATCCCAGGGACTAATGAAAAACTGTTTTTT.

V usage is TRBV4-3 and J usage is TRBJ2-5; 7 bases fit TRBD1. V gave up 4 bases and J gave up 5 bases; unmatched junction bases: 10. The length of the CDR3 is 15 residues. From germline, CDR1 is LGHNA and CDR2 YSLEER. CDR3 sequence reads: CASSPAPQGKETQYF. In DNA, the CDR3 is TGCGCCAGCAGCCCAGCCCCACAGGGGAAGGAGACCCAGTACTTC.

The chain employs TRBV4-1 and TRBJ2-4; D perhaps matches TRBD2 (6 bases). The CDR3 runs to 15 residues. The germline gives CDR1 MGHRA, CDR2 YSYEKL. The V gene lost 1 base and the J gene lost 5 bases, with 12 bases spanning the gap. CDR3 DNA: TGCGCCAGCAGCCAAGGCGGGGCGCCGGAAAACATTCAGTACTTC. It codes for CASSQGGAPENIQYF.

This clone was detected a few times. The gene calls are TRBV11-2 and TRBJ2-3; a possible D gene is TRBD2 (6 bases). The germline V gene has CDR1 SGHAT and CDR2 FQNNGV. The CDR3 runs 14 residues. V was cut by 1 base and J by 7 bases, with 12 bases left in between. Written as DNA, the CDR3 is TGTGCCAGCAGCTTAGCGGGGGTCCGGAATACGCAGTATTTT. Translation gives CASSLAGVRNTQYF.

The chain combines TRBV15 with TRBJ1-2; no reliable D call. The V gene's germline CDR1 is LNHNV and CDR2 YYDKDF (reference sequence). The CDR3 covers 13 residues. Deletions cut 6 bases from V and 4 bases from J, with 12 bases between. CDR3 sequence: CATSYTSFYGYTF. CDR3 in DNA: TGTGCCACCAGTTATACTTCGTTCTATGGCTACACCTTC.